Following are 17 T cell receptor beta chains from one sample sequenced in a study of CD8 T cells in Susac syndrome. Roughly 0.45 to 1 ug RNA was reverse transcribed with random hexamers. TCRdb fed the immunoSEQ multiplex PCR reads into MiXCR, producing one record per CDR3 protein. The sample yields about 210,000 distinct CDR3 sequences, about 94% seen once. The specimen was CD4+ T cells from PBMCs. These receptor sequences come from a human donor with Susac syndrome.

The V gene is TRBV29-1, the J gene TRBJ1-2; weak D call: TRBD1 (5 bases). There are 11 residues in the CDR3. The germline V and J ends were trimmed by 8 bases and 7 bases, with 14 bases remaining between them. Germline V gene lookup returns CDR1 SQVTM and CDR2 ANQGSEA. The CDR3 is CSTTVTSGYTF. CDR3 DNA: TGCAGCACGACAGTCACTTCTGGCTACACCTTC. Combining the CDR3 with reference TRBV29-1 and TRBJ1-2 gives the whole variable domain SAVISQKPSRDICQRGTSLTIQCQVDSQVTMMFWYRQQPGQSLTLIATANQGSEATYESGFVIDKFPISRPNLTFSTLTVSNMSPEDSSIYLCSTTVTSGYTFGSGTRLTVV.

The J gene is TRBJ2-3, the V gene TRBV29-1, with 8 bases identical to TRBD1. CDR1 SQVTM and CDR2 ANQGSEA come from the germline V gene. The V segment lost 7 bases and the J segment 2 bases; nucleotides outside the gene matches: 8. This CDR3 region has 14 residues. CDR3 nucleotides: TGCAGCGCTACTTCAGGGGGCAACACAGATACGCAGTATTTT. It is translated as CSATSGGNTDTQYF.

The chain joins TRBV29-1 to TRBJ2-5; no definite D call. The germline gives CDR1 SQVTM, CDR2 ANQGSEA. V was shortened by 7 bases and J by 5 bases, with 17 bases between the two germline ends. CDR3 size: 13 residues. The CDR3: CSAAPLVRETQYF. CDR3 nucleotides: TGCAGCGCCGCTCCCCTGGTCCGTGAGACCCAGTACTTC. The full variable domain, in which reference TRBV29-1 and TRBJ2-5 provide the parts outside the CDR3, is SAVISQKPSRDICQRGTSLTIQCQVDSQVTMMFWYRQQPGQSLTLIATANQGSEATYESGFVIDKFPISRPNLTFSTLTVSNMSPEDSSIYLCSAAPLVRETQYFGPGTRLLVL.

The chain employs TRBV9 and TRBJ1-1; the match to TRBD1 covers 8 bases. In germline, CDR1 is SGDLS, CDR2 YYNGEE. The V gene end was trimmed by 4 bases and the J gene end by 4 bases; junction bases not matched to a gene: 9. This CDR3 has 15 amino acids. The CDR3 coding sequence is TGTGCCAGCAGCTCAGGACAGGGTAAAGGCACTGAAGCTTTCTTT. It codes for CASSSGQGKGTEAFF.

The V and J genes are TRBV29-1 and TRBJ2-7, with D tentatively TRBD1 (7 bases). The CDR3 runs 12 residues. Germline V gene sequence: CDR1 SQVTM, CDR2 ANQGSEA. The germline V and J ends were trimmed by 6 bases and 5 bases, with 14 bases remaining between them. The CDR3 DNA reads TGCAGCGTGATGGGCAGGGGGGACGAGCAGTACTTC. Translation: CSVMGRGDEQYF.

This chain uses TRBV24-1 with TRBJ2-1, with 12 bases lining up with TRBD1. This CDR3 has 17 residues. Per germline, CDR1 KGHDR and CDR2 SFDVKD. The V and J ends lost 5 bases and 8 bases, in that order; junction bases with no gene match: 12. The DNA for the CDR3 is TGTGCCACCAGTGTCCCATCCGGGACAGGGGGCTCCGATGAGCAGTTCTTC. Its protein product is CATSVPSGTGGSDEQFF.

The gene calls are TRBV30 and TRBJ1-6; 8 nucleotides line up with TRBD1. The CDR3 is 15 amino acids. Trimming took 2 bases from V and 7 from J; bases not matched to a gene: 7. From germline, CDR1 is GTSNPN and CDR2 SVGIG (reference sequence). The CDR3 loop reads CAWSPPDRDNSPLHF. The CDR3 nucleotides are TGTGCCTGGAGTCCCCCGGACAGGGACAATTCACCCCTCCACTTT.

V is TRBV6-5 and J is TRBJ1-2; 12 bases match TRBD1. This CDR3 contains 14 residues. V was clipped by 7 bases and J by 5 bases; unmatched bases: 5. The V gene's germline CDR1 is MNHEY and CDR2 SVGAGI. The CDR3 loop reads CASTKGQGAYGYTF. The DNA of the CDR3 is TGTGCCAGCACCAAGGGACAGGGGGCATATGGCTACACCTTC.

J is TRBJ1-1 and V is TRBV5-6; D gene uncertain. The V end was cut by 2 bases, the J end by 5 bases, with 4 bases between. CDR3 length: 11 amino acids. CDR1 is SGHDT, CDR2 YYEEEE, per germline. DNA of the CDR3: TGTGCCAGCAGCTTAGCGACTGAAGCTTTCTTT. It encodes CASSLATEAFF. Full variable domain (rest looked up from reference TRBV5-6 and TRBJ1-1): DAGVTQSPTHLIKTRGQQVTLRCSPKSGHDTVSWYQQALGQGPQFIFQYYEEEERQRGNFPDRFSGHQFPNYSSELNVNALLLGDSALYLCASSLATEAFFGQGTRLTVV.

The chain combines TRBV30 with TRBJ2-5, with TRBD2 identical over 10 bases. Germline lookup yields CDR1 GTSNPN and CDR2 SVGIG (reference sequence). The junction had 2 bases not matched to a gene; V was cut back by 2 bases and J by 5 bases. The CDR3 contains 13 residues. The CDR3 nucleotides are TGTGCCTGGAGTTTAGCGGGGGGTGAGACCCAGTACTTC. Protein sequence: CAWSLAGGETQYF.

CDR3: CASSYIQQGSNYGYTF. The DNA of the CDR3 is TGTGCCAGCAGTTACATCCAACAGGGGAGTAACTATGGCTACACCTTC. The J gene is TRBJ1-2, the V gene TRBV6-5; 7 nucleotides match TRBD1. The germline V gene has CDR1 MNHEY and CDR2 SVGAGI. The junction had 7 bases not matched to a gene; V was cut back by 2 bases and J by 1 base. The CDR3 is 16 amino acids.

This chain links TRBV30 with TRBJ2-1; D gene uncertain. From germline, CDR1 is GTSNPN and CDR2 SVGIG (reference sequence). V gave up 4 bases and J gave up 1 base, with 8 bases separating them. This CDR3 contains 13 residues. The CDR3 region has the DNA TGTGCCTGGACGGGTGGATCCTACAATGAGCAGTTCTTC. Amino acids: CAWTGGSYNEQFF. The whole variable domain, remainder taken from reference TRBV30 and TRBJ2-1, is SQTIHQWPATLVQPVGSPLSLECTVEGTSNPNLYWYRQAAGRGLQLLFYSVGIGQISSEVPQNLSASRPQDRQFILSSKKLLLSDSGFYLCAWTGGSYNEQFFGPGTRLTVL.

The CDR3 coding sequence is TGTGCCAGCAGCTTAGACCTCGTGGGAAGCGAGCAGTTCTTC. Residues: CASSLDLVGSEQFF. The chain is built from TRBV11-2 and TRBJ2-1; D gene unclear. V dropped 0 bases and J dropped 10 bases, with 13 bases sitting between them. This CDR3 comprises 14 residues. Germline V lookup: CDR1 SGHAT, CDR2 FQNNGV.

This chain connects TRBV20-1 to TRBJ2-2, with a possible D match to TRBD1 (5 bases). Trimming cost V 2 bases and J 4 bases, with 11 bases left between them. The CDR3 is 14 amino acids. CDR1 is DFQATT and CDR2 is SNEGSKA in the germline V gene (reference sequence). Here the CDR3 reads CSARPGITTGELFF. CDR3 DNA sequence: TGCAGTGCTAGACCAGGGATTACCACCGGGGAGCTGTTTTTT.

J is TRBJ1-4 and V is TRBV28; D is unclear. The CDR3 sequence is 15 residues long. Trimming cost V 5 bases and J 7 bases, with 17 bases left between them. Germline loops: CDR1 MDHEN, CDR2 SYDVKM. CDR3 coding DNA: TGTGCCAGCAGTCCTACAACGGCCCAGAGTGAAAAACTGTTTTTT. This codes for CASSPTTAQSEKLFF.

This clonotype was counted once. This chain uses TRBV5-1 with TRBJ2-1, with D maybe TRBD2 (5 bases). V shed 1 base and J shed 5 bases, with 13 bases lying between them. In germline, CDR1 is SGHRS, CDR2 YFSETQ. The CDR3 is 15 amino acids. CDR3 protein: CASSLSSSENNEQFF. CDR3 bases: TGCGCCAGCAGCTTGTCGAGTAGCGAGAACAATGAGCAGTTCTTC.

This clonotype was seen a single time. The rearrangement uses TRBV7-8 and TRBJ1-2; D perhaps matches TRBD1 (5 bases). Per the germline V gene, CDR1 is SGHVS and CDR2 is FQNEAQ. This CDR3 contains 14 residues. Trimming pared 2 bases from V and 1 base from J, leaving 8 bases between. The CDR3 DNA reads TGTGCCAGCAGCTTACAGGGATTTAACTATGGCTACACCTTC. Translated, it gives CASSLQGFNYGYTF.